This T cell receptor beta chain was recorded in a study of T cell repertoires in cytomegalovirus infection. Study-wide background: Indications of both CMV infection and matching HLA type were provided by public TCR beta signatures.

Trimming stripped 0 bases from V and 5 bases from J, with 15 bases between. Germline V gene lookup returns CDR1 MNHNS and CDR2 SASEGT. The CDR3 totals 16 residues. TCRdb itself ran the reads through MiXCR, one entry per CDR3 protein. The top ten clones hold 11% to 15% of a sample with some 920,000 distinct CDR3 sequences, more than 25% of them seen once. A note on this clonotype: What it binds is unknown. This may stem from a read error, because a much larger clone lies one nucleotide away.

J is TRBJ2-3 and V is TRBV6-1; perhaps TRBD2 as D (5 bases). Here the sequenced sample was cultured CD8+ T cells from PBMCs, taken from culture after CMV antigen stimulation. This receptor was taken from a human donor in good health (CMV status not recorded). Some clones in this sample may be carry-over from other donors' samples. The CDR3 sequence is CASSEAEGREGDTQYF. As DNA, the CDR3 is TGTGCCAGCAGTGAAGCAGAGGGCCGAGAAGGAGATACGCAGTATTTT.